The 25 T cell receptor beta chains below all came from one sample that was sequenced in a study of read filtering for tumor transcriptome and immune sequencing. Molecular barcoded adaptors covering alpha/delta and beta/gamma chains were used on roughly 370 ng RNA. TCRdb fed the reads into MiXCR, producing one record per CDR3 protein. The data show around 65,000 distinct CDR3 sequences, with roughly 19% seen just once and approximately 10% held by the top ten. Source material: a population of CD138-negative cells sorted from bone marrow. These TCRs come from a donor aged 40 or older with multiple myeloma.

The chain recombines TRBV7-2 with TRBJ2-1; 8 nucleotides match TRBD2. Germline V gene lookup returns CDR1 SGHTA and CDR2 FQGNSA. V shed 5 bases, J shed 5 bases, and the junction held 8 bases outside the gene matches. The length of the CDR3 is 15 residues. CDR3 bases: TGTGCCAGCAGCCGCAGTCGGGGGGGCGACAATGAGCAGTTCTTC. It encodes CASSRSRGGDNEQFF.

Points on this clonotype: Only one base separates this from a far larger clonotype, so it likely reflects a read error. The chain combines TRBV3-1 with TRBJ1-6, with TRBD1 matching over 7 bases. With the DNA end fitting TRBJ1-1 better, the J assignment may be wrong. Per germline, CDR1 LGHDT and CDR2 YNNKEL (reference sequence). This CDR3 comprises 13 residues. The CDR3 coding sequence is TGTGCCAGCAGCCCCGGGACAGACGCTGAAGCTTTCTTT. Translating gives CASSPGTDAEAFF.

The chain recombines TRBV28 with TRBJ2-5; tentatively, D is TRBD1 or TRBD2 (6 bases each). Germline V gives CDR1 MDHEN, CDR2 SYDVKM. The length of the CDR3 is 14 residues. The CDR3: CVTAGAGPQETQYF. As DNA, the CDR3 is TGTGTCACAGCAGGGGCGGGACCCCAAGAGACCCAGTACTTC.

This clonotype has just a few counts. J is TRBJ1-3 and V is TRBV3-1, with TRBD1 identical over 8 bases. The trim removed 4 bases at V and 3 bases at J, leaving 8 bases unmatched. CDR1 and CDR2 (germline): LGHDT, YNNKEL (reference sequence). This CDR3 region has 16 residues. CDR3 amino acids: CASSRRGHTHGNTIYF. The CDR3 bases are TGTGCCAGCAGCCGCAGGGGGCATACCCATGGAAACACCATATATTTT.

This clonotype was found many times. The gene calls are TRBV6-5 and TRBJ2-1, with TRBD2 identical over 11 bases. Germline values: CDR1 MNHEY, CDR2 SVGAGI. The CDR3 is made up of 16 amino acids. The J segment lost 7 bases and the V segment lost 6 bases, leaving 11 bases of the junction unmatched. The DNA for the CDR3 is TGTGCCAGCAGGAATAGCGGGAGGGCCCTGGGGAATGAGCAGTTCTTC. This gives the protein CASRNSGRALGNEQFF.

This clonotype was recorded many times. This chain connects TRBV2 to TRBJ2-4, with TRBD2 identical over 16 bases. The trim removed 3 bases at V and 7 bases at J, leaving 6 bases unmatched. The CDR3 contains 17 residues. Germline V gene sequence: CDR1 SNHLY, CDR2 FYNNEI. CDR3 in DNA: TGTGCCAGCAGTGAGGGGACTAGCGGGGGGGCCAGGAACATTCAGTACTTC. This sequence encodes CASSEGTSGGARNIQYF.

This chain uses TRBV28 with TRBJ2-7, with TRBD1 identical over 9 bases. Germline V gene data show CDR1 as MDHEN and CDR2 as SYDVKM. V shed 5 bases and J 5 bases; nucleotides not matched to a gene: 10. The CDR3 loop spans 15 amino acids. As DNA, the CDR3 is TGTGCCAGCAGTCGAACCGGGACAGGGATTCACGAGCAGTACTTC. Protein sequence: CASSRTGTGIHEQYF. Together with reference TRBV28 and TRBJ2-7, the CDR3 gives the full variable domain: DVKVTQSSRYLVKRTGEKVFLECVQDMDHENMFWYRQDPGLGLRLIYFSYDVKMKEKGDIPEGYSVSREKKERFSLILESASTNQTSMYLCASSRTGTGIHEQYFGPGTRLTVT.

Regarding this clonotype: The likely explanation is a read error, given a far larger clone one base away. The missing conserved phenylalanine or tryptophan at the end of this CDR3 makes a read error likely. V gene TRBV7-2 combines with J gene TRBJ2-1; D remains ambiguous. Trimming left V 3 bases short and J 6 bases short, with 9 bases between. This CDR3 spans 13 amino acids. Germline CDR1 SGHTA, CDR2 FQGNSA. CDR3 nucleotide sequence: TGTGCCAGCAGCTTTTGGGCCGGCAATGAGCAGTTCTAC. Protein sequence: CASSFWAGNEQFY.

A note on this clonotype: Since a far larger clone is one base different, this is likely a read error. A read error is likely, as this CDR3 ends without the conserved phenylalanine or tryptophan. This chain joins TRBV5-4 and TRBJ2-1; D is undetermined. Germline V lookup: CDR1 SGHNT, CDR2 YYREEE (reference sequence). This CDR3 spans 10 amino acids. V was cut by 2 bases and J by 6 bases, with 0 bases left in between. CDR3 DNA sequence: TGTGCCAGCAGCTTCAATGAGCAGTTCCTC. Translating gives CASSFNEQFL.

By proportion, this clonotype is medium-sized. The chain uses TRBV9 and TRBJ2-6, with 12 positions matching TRBD1. V lost 4 bases, J lost 3 bases, and 5 bases stayed unmatched. The CDR3 covers 17 residues. Germline V gene sequence: CDR1 SGDLS, CDR2 YYNGEE. The CDR3 loop is CASSWDRGQGGANVLTF. In DNA, the CDR3 is TGTGCCAGCAGCTGGGACAGGGGGCAGGGTGGGGCCAACGTCCTGACTTTC.

This clonotype was recorded many times. The chain is built from TRBV27 and TRBJ2-7, with D possibly TRBD2 on 5 matching bases. Germline CDR1 MNHEY, CDR2 SMNVEV (reference sequence). V lost 5 bases to trimming and J lost 0 bases, with 11 bases between them. The CDR3 totals 14 residues. The CDR3 protein is CASSISGNSYEQYF. The CDR3 DNA sequence: TGTGCCAGCAGTATCAGCGGTAACTCCTACGAGCAGTACTTC.

About this clonotype: Given a much more abundant clone one base away, this may be a read error. Here the CDR3 reads CATSMGTGEKLFF. The CDR3 DNA reads TGTGCCACTAGTATGGGGACAGGTGAAAAACTGTTTTTT. The J gene is TRBJ1-4, the V gene TRBV19, with 8 bases fitting TRBD1. This CDR3 spans 13 amino acids. Germline V CDR1 and CDR2: LNHDA, SQIVND (reference sequence).

There are many counts of this clonotype. The chain employs TRBV19 and TRBJ2-1, with TRBD1 as a possible D gene (5 bases). The CDR3 loop spans 17 amino acids. The V gene lost 7 bases and the J gene lost 0 bases, with 19 bases spanning the gap. Germline V CDR1 and CDR2: LNHDA, SQIVND (reference sequence). DNA for the CDR3: TGTGCCAGTACCAGGATCGGTCAGGGTTACTCCTACAATGAGCAGTTCTTC. This codes for CASTRIGQGYSYNEQFF.

To note about this clonotype: The CDR3 ends on some other residue instead of the conserved phenylalanine or tryptophan, so this is likely a read error. This rearrangement joins TRBV5-1 to TRBJ2-2; the D is unclear. This CDR3 contains 14 residues. The germline gives CDR1 SGHRS, CDR2 YFSETQ. Trimming cost V 4 bases and J 4 bases, with 11 bases left between them. CDR3 DNA sequence: TGCGCCAGCAGCAACGAAAGGTCCACCGGGGAGCTGTTTTGT. Residues: CASSNERSTGELFC.

This clonotype has ten or more counts. This CDR3 reads CASTRRSYEQYF. The CDR3 DNA is TGTGCCAGCACTCGCCGGAGCTACGAGCAGTACTTC. The chain has TRBV28 and TRBJ2-7; D unclear. Germline CDR1 reads MDHEN; CDR2 reads SYDVKM. V was pared by 7 bases and J by 3 bases, with 10 bases between. The length of the CDR3 is 12 residues.

The table lists this clonotype with a count of one. One base away lies a much larger clone, so this may be a sequencing read error. V usage is TRBV6-6 and J usage is TRBJ2-5, with no clear D. From germline, CDR1 is MNHNY and CDR2 SVGAGI (reference sequence). This CDR3 has 11 residues. Trimming cost V 6 bases and J 10 bases, with 12 bases left between them. This chain's CDR3 is CASSLNSHQYF. The CDR3 DNA reads as TGTGCCAGCAGCCTCAACAGTCACCAGTACTTC.

This clonotype was found many times. The CDR3 region has the DNA TGTGCCAGCCTTAACCCCTGGGACTTGGGCAATGAGCAGTTCTTC. This codes for CASLNPWDLGNEQFF. This chain links TRBV6-6 with TRBJ2-1, with D tentatively TRBD2 (6 bases). Trimming took off 8 bases at V and 6 bases at J, with 20 bases between the two ends. The CDR3 is made up of 15 amino acids. The germline gives CDR1 MNHNY, CDR2 SVGAGI (reference sequence).

This clonotype has at least ten counts. The chain has TRBV28 and TRBJ2-3; D unclear. This CDR3 has 13 amino acids. Germline V lookup: CDR1 MDHEN, CDR2 SYDVKM. Trimming removed 5 bases from V and 2 bases from J, with 8 bases in between. Here the CDR3 DNA reads TGTGCCAGCAGTCAGGCTATCACAGATACGCAGTATTTT. Translation gives CASSQAITDTQYF.

This clonotype came up many times. The chain uses TRBV7-9 and TRBJ2-5; tentatively, D is TRBD1 or TRBD2 (5 bases each). With 6 bases removed from V and 4 bases from J, the gap between germline ends came to 6 bases. The CDR3 extends over 11 amino acids. Germline values: CDR1 SEHNR, CDR2 FQNEAQ (reference sequence). This chain's CDR3 is CASSGGETQYF. The CDR3 nucleotides are TGTGCCAGCAGTGGGGGAGAGACCCAGTACTTC.

Note on this clonotype: A much more abundant neighbour one base away suggests this may be a read error. The V gene is TRBV4-2, the J gene TRBJ1-1; D is unclear. The V gene lost 1 base and the J gene lost 4 bases, with 10 bases spanning the gap. CDR1 and CDR2 from the germline V gene are LGHNA and YNFKEQ. The CDR3 loop spans 14 amino acids. The CDR3 protein is CASSQVGGSTEAFF. CDR3 nucleotides: TGTGCCAGCAGCCAAGTTGGCGGTAGCACTGAAGCTTTCTTT.

Many counts were recorded for this clonotype. The chain links TRBV4-1 to TRBJ1-5, with D unclear. Germline CDR1 MGHRA, CDR2 YSYEKL. The CDR3 is made up of 16 amino acids. V lost 3 bases and J 2 bases, leaving 14 bases between the germline ends. CDR3: CASSQAGAGGNQPQHF. The CDR3 nucleotides read TGCGCCAGCAGCCAGGCGGGCGCGGGCGGCAATCAGCCCCAGCATTTT.

This rearrangement joins TRBV2 to TRBJ2-7, with unresolved D. The CDR3 consists of 17 residues. The V gene lost 0 bases and the J gene lost 0 bases, with 15 bases spanning the gap. The germline CDR1 and CDR2 sequences are SNHLY and FYNNEI. CDR3 nucleotide sequence: TGTGCCAGCAGTGAAGCTTGGTGGGCCCCCAGCTCCTACGAGCAGTACTTC. Its protein is CASSEAWWAPSSYEQYF.

As regards this clonotype: The junction and the germline gene differ at one end; a read error may be behind it. J is TRBJ1-4 and V is TRBV5-6; 10 bases match TRBD1. In germline, CDR1 is SGHDT, CDR2 YYEEEE. CDR3 size: 17 residues. CDR3 sequence reads: CASSSRQGAKETEELFF. As DNA, the CDR3 is TGTGCCAGCAGCTCCAGACAGGGGGCGAAGGAGACTGAAGAACTGTTTTTT.

This clonotype was seen at least ten times. This chain joins TRBV30 and TRBJ2-7; the D gene is possibly TRBD2 (7 bases). The ends were cut back, 0 bases at V and 2 bases at J, with 17 bases in the middle. The germline CDR1 and CDR2 sequences are GTSNPN and SVGIG (reference sequence). CDR3 length: 16 amino acids. The CDR3 sequence is CAWSVLAGALPYEQYF. In nucleotides, the CDR3 is TGTGCCTGGAGTGTACTGGCGGGGGCCCTTCCCTACGAGCAGTACTTC. Filled out from reference TRBV30 and TRBJ2-7, the complete variable domain reads SQTIHQWPATLVQPVGSPLSLECTVEGTSNPNLYWYRQAAGRGLQLLFYSVGIGQISSEVPQNLSASRPQDRQFILSSKKLLLSDSGFYLCAWSVLAGALPYEQYFGPGTRLTVT.

This clonotype was counted ten times or more. The chain combines TRBV5-5 with TRBJ1-4; D not resolved. This CDR3 contains 14 residues. CDR1 is SGHKS, CDR2 YYEKEE, per germline (reference sequence). The ends were cut back, 5 bases at V and 1 base at J, with 9 bases in the middle. The CDR3 coding sequence is TGTGCCAGCAGAAGAGGGATAACTAATGAAAAACTGTTTTTT. This encodes CASRRGITNEKLFF.